A few counts support the clone carrying this T cell receptor (beta chain). This sample was taken from a study of radiotherapy plus CTLA-4 blockade in lung cancer. TCRdb's copy holds only in-frame clones and misses some; the assay was immunoSEQ multiplex PCR. The sample holds 53,000 or so clones, around 88% seen once. V lost 1 base, J lost 7 bases, and 10 bases lay in between. The length of the CDR3 is 13 residues. Germline assignment: CDR1 LNHDA and CDR2 SQIVND (reference sequence). This TCR was recovered from a human donor with non-small cell lung cancer that progressed on radiotherapy plus ipilimumab. Some clones in this sample may be carry-over from other donors' samples. This rearrangement joins TRBV19 to TRBJ1-2; perhaps TRBD1 as D (6 bases). The material sequenced was peripheral blood, taken from a patient treated with radiotherapy plus ipilimumab. CDR3 coding DNA: TGTGCCAGTAGTATAGGGACAGTTCCTGGCTACACCTTC. Its translation is CASSIGTVPGYTF.